This is a list of T cell receptor beta chains from one sample in a study of blood T cell repertoires in COVID-19. The assay was immunoSEQ multiplex PCR, and TCRdb's table has in-frame clones only and misses some. The sample carries 120,000 or so clones, about 85% recorded once. The sequenced sample consisted of peripheral blood. The receptors shown here come from a man aged 60-69 years with acute or convalescent COVID-19. CDR3s include the opening cysteine and the closing phenylalanine or tryptophan. The D gene is left open where the match is weak. Not all rows give a size; the values are once, few, many and, for expanded clones, a class.

j_call v_call d_call clone_size cdr3_nt cdr3_aa
TRBJ2-1 TRBV14 TRBD2 NA TGTGCCAGCAGCCAAGCGGGACTAGCGGACACCTACAATGAGCAGTTCTTC CASSQAGLADTYNEQFF
TRBJ2-5 TRBV27 NA NA TGTGCCAGCAGTTTATTTGGTCCCCAAGCGACCCAGTACTTC CASSLFGPQATQYF
TRBJ1-2 TRBV7-9 NA NA TGTGCCAGCAGCTTAAGGAGGACGGAGGGCCACTATGGCTACACCTTC CASSLRRTEGHYGYTF
TRBJ2-1 TRBV6-6 TRBD2 NA TGTGCCAGCAGTCCTAATAGCGGGAGCTCCCGCTACAATGAGCAGTTCTTC CASSPNSGSSRYNEQFF
TRBJ2-5 TRBV7-8 TRBD1 NA TGTGCCAGCAGCTTACTGGTAGGCCAGGGGGCGATTGCGACCCAGTACTTC CASSLLVGQGAIATQYF
TRBJ2-7 TRBV5-1 NA NA TGCGCCAGCAGCTTGGACAGGGCCACCTACGAGCAGTACTTC CASSLDRATYEQYF
TRBJ2-1 TRBV9 NA NA TGTGCCAGCAGCGTAGCAGGGTATAACAATGAGCAGTTCTTC CASSVAGYNNEQFF
TRBJ2-3 TRBV19 TRBD2 NA TGTGCCAGTAGTAACACCCTAGCGGGAGGGCCAGATACGCAGTATTTT CASSNTLAGGPDTQYF
TRBJ1-1 TRBV30 NA NA TGTGCCTGGAGTGTATCGTCAAGCGGATGGTTGAACACTGAAGCTTTCTTT CAWSVSSSGWLNTEAFF
TRBJ2-7 TRBV5-3 TRBD2 NA TGTGCCAGAAGCCCGGCCCACTTAACCGGGACTAGGATGGTCGAGCAGTACTTC CARSPAHLTGTRMVEQYF
TRBJ2-7 TRBV14 TRBD1 few TGTGCCAGCAGCCGACAGGGCTTTGGCGAGCAGTACTTC CASSRQGFGEQYF
TRBJ2-1 TRBV14 NA NA TGTGCCAGCAGCCAAGGAGGGTATGAGCAGTTCTTC CASSQGGYEQFF
TRBJ1-1 TRBV4-1 NA NA TGCGCCAGCAGCCCGCAGACACAAAACACTGAAGCTTTCTTT CASSPQTQNTEAFF
TRBJ2-1 TRBV7-6 TRBD2 once TGTGCCAGCAGCGGACTAGCGGGCCAGTTGAGTGAGCAGTTCTTC CASSGLAGQLSEQFF
TRBJ1-2 TRBV9 TRBD1 NA TGTGCCAGCAGCGTAGGCACAGGGGATGGCTACACCTTC CASSVGTGDGYTF
TRBJ2-2 TRBV29-1 TRBD1 NA TGCAGCGTGGGACAGGGGTCCGGGGAGCTGTTTTTT CSVGQGSGELFF
TRBJ2-7 TRBV11-2 TRBD2 NA TGTGCCAGCAGCTTAGATTCTAGCGGGAGCCCCTACGAGCAGTACTTC CASSLDSSGSPYEQYF
TRBJ2-7 TRBV5-1 TRBD1 once TGCGCCAGCGAAACCGGACAGGGGGCGGACGAGCAGTACTTC CASETGQGADEQYF
TRBJ2-6 TRBV28 TRBD2 NA TGTGCCAGCAGCCCCGGGACTAGTCTCGGAAAAGTAGCCAACGTCCTGACTTTC CASSPGTSLGKVANVLTF
TRBJ2-3 TRBV6-5 TRBD2 NA TGTGCCAGCAGTTGGACTAGCGGGATCGCAGATACGCAGTATTTT CASSWTSGIADTQYF
TRBJ1-2 TRBV6-2/TRBV6-3 NA NA TGTGCCAGCAGCCACCGGACAGAAGTAGGGTATGGCTACACCTTC CASSHRTEVGYGYTF
TRBJ1-6 TRBV15 NA NA TGTGCCACCAGCAGAGATCGTGGAGCCAAACTCAATTCACCCCTCCACTTT CATSRDRGAKLNSPLHF
TRBJ1-5 TRBV28 NA once TGTGCCAGCAGTTTACTCTATAGCAATCAGCCCCAGCATTTT CASSLLYSNQPQHF
TRBJ2-3 TRBV6-4 NA once TGTGCCAGCAGTGACAGCCACTACACAGATACGCAGTATTTT CASSDSHYTDTQYF
TRBJ2-2 TRBV28 TRBD2 NA TGTGCCAGCAGTTTGGGGACTAGCGGGTGGTCCGGGGAGCTGTTTTTT CASSLGTSGWSGELFF
TRBJ2-6 TRBV9 NA NA TGTGCCAGCAGCGCCAAGGCCGGGTCCTCTGGGGCCAACGTCCTGACTTTC CASSAKAGSSGANVLTF
TRBJ1-6 TRBV7-8 TRBD1 NA TGTGCCAGCAGCCCCCGGGACAGGGAAAGGGGTAATTCACCCCTCCACTTT CASSPRDRERGNSPLHF
TRBJ1-2 TRBV16 NA NA TGTGCCAGCAGCCAAGCAGCTAACTATGGCTACACCTTC CASSQAANYGYTF
TRBJ1-6 TRBV2 NA few TGTGCCAGCAGGGGAGATAATTCACCCCTCCACTTT CASRGDNSPLHF
TRBJ1-4 TRBV6-5 NA NA TGTGCCAGCAGCCCCGGGCTAGGAGGAGGTGAAAAACTGTTTTTT CASSPGLGGGEKLFF
TRBJ1-2 TRBV28 TRBD1 NA TGTGCCAGCGCGTCGCAGGGGGTGCTGCCTCACTATGGCTACACCTTC CASASQGVLPHYGYTF
TRBJ2-7 TRBV6-5 NA NA TGTGCCAGCAAAAACAGGGTGGACGAGCAGTACTTC CASKNRVDEQYF
TRBJ2-6 TRBV11-3 NA NA TGTGCCAGCAGCGGGGCAGGGAAGACTGGGGCCAACGTCCTGACTTTC CASSGAGKTGANVLTF
TRBJ2-7 TRBV5-6 TRBD1 NA TGTGCCAGCAGCCTGGAGAGGGACAGGGTAAGGGGCGAGCAGTACTTC CASSLERDRVRGEQYF
TRBJ2-1 TRBV11-1 NA NA TGTGCCAGCAGCTTAGGGGGCTTAGGCGATGAGCAGTTCTTC CASSLGGLGDEQFF
TRBJ1-6 TRBV6-5 NA NA TGTGCCAGCAGTTACTTCCACAGCTCACCCCTCCACTTT CASSYFHSSPLHF
TRBJ1-1 TRBV27 NA NA TGTGCCAGCTCATTATGGAGGGGTGTGGGCACTGAAGCTTTCTTT CASSLWRGVGTEAFF